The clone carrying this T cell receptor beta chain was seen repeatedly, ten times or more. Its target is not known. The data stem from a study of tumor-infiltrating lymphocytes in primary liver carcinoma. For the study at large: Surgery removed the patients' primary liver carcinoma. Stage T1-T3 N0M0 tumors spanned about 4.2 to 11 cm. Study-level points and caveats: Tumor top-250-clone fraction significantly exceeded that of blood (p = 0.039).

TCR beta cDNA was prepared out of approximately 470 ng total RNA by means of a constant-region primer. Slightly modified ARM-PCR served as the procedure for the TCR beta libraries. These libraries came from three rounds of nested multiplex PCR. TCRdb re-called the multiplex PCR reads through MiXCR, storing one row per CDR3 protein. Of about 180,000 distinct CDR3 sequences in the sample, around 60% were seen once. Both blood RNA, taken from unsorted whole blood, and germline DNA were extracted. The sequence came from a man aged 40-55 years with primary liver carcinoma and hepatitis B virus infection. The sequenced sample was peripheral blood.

The CDR3 DNA sequence: TGCGCCAGCAGCCAAGAAATTCGGGACCTCGAGCAGTACTTC. Amino acid sequence: CASSQEIRDLEQYF. The rearrangement uses TRBV4-1 and TRBJ2-7; D could derive from TRBD1 or TRBD2 (5 bases each). The CDR3 is 14 amino acids. Per germline, CDR1 MGHRA and CDR2 YSYEKL. Trimming removed 0 bases at V and 6 bases at J, with 12 bases between.